This record concerns one TCR beta chain sequence. Which antigen it targets is not known. Base qualities are missing; no much larger clone stands one base away. These data are taken from a study of blood T cell repertoires in COVID-19 (dated by TCRdb to the early 2020s). At the level of the whole study: Collaborator samples came from the United States, Italy and Spain and covered acute and convalescent phases of COVID-19. Subjects who had been exposed to COVID-19, were actively infected with it, or had recovered from it provided the deeply sampled blood TCRbeta repertoires that made up the dataset. Where HLA class I and class II types were available, the types were taken from metadata supplied by the sample provider, not from assay-based typing. Samples came from the ongoing ImmuneRACE study (first 160 participants) plus 1,254 subjects from 6 global collaborators. The prospective study material was composed of cDNA or gDNA derived from T cells, B-cell-depleted T cells, or PBMCs. The repertoires were released in a freely available public database meant as a resource for research on the immune response to SARS-CoV-2. Sample metadata almost always included a de-identified subject ID, COVID-19 status, age in years and sex.

One collaborating source in Seattle enrolled patients while the patients were actively infected and followed the patients over time throughout the course of disease. The collaborating institutions used their own protocols to collect whole blood in K2EDTA tubes. For TCRbeta analysis, collaborator samples were shipped as frozen whole blood, as isolated PBMCs, or as DNA extracted from either sample type. TCRbeta CDR3 regions were amplified from genomic DNA by means of the immunoSEQ Assay, a bias-controlled multiplex PCR. As for the authors' bioinformatics: Nucleated cell counts per sample were estimated from amplification of reference gene primers within the assay. Sequence reads were collapsed and filtered to measure the absolute abundance of every unique TCRbeta CDR3 rearrangement. For each sample, productive Simpson clonality was calculated as the square root of Simpson's diversity index over productive rearrangements. Sourced from immuneACCESS, this table was stored by TCRdb with only in-frame sequences that have V and J called. A share of the clones is absent; for the studies checked, an unresolved V gene accounts for under half, and the remainder has no known explanation. The V and J calls and clone size were taken over from that table, and D and trimming were inferred from the DNA. This sample gives about 330,000 clones in total; around 90% of them show up just once. Of the sample, 7.5% to 10% falls within the top ten clones.

Broader findings and caveats from the paper: Clinical and demographic metadata were provided uncurated, with the amount varying by source and participant.

The clonotype was recovered from a man under 40 with COVID-19, enrolled during active disease. Specimen: peripheral blood.

CDR3 reads: CASSLMTQQYF. The nucleotide sequence is TGTGCCAGCAGCTTGATGACTCAGCAGTACTTC. The chain was built from TRBV7-2 and TRBJ2-7, with the D gene not clear enough to name. Per the germline V gene, SGHTA is the CDR1 and FQGNSA is the CDR2. The trim is 3 bases for V and 8 bases for J, with a gap of 8 bases between the germline ends. From its cysteine to its phenylalanine, the CDR3 spans 11 amino acids. The read is trimmed to its CDR3 DNA, 33 bases read in frame from base 1.